The clone carrying this T cell receptor beta chain is labeled as medium-sized. The antigen remains undetermined. These data are taken from a study of T and B cells in COVID-19 patients. Study information: Peripheral blood came from COVID-19 patients with active infection or after recovery. At median age about 31 years, recovered patients were younger than active-infection patients at about 62. Of roughly 21 active-infection patients, 18 carried comorbidities linked to unfavorable COVID-19 outcome.

Looked up from germline, CDR1 is SQVTM and CDR2 is ANQGSEA. CDR3 length: 15 amino acids. V lost 3 bases and J lost 10; bases outside the gene matches: 14. TRB was amplified from about 240-490 ng of blood genomic DNA. Findings and caveats of the study: Patients with COVID-19 reportedly showed strongly skewed T cell receptor beta variable and joining gene usage.

TRB rearrangements were amplified by multiplex PCR with BIOMED2 TRB-A/B primers. TCRdb reprocessed the multiplex PCR reads with MiXCR, giving one entry per CDR3 protein. The sample comprises some 14,000 distinct CDR3 sequences, 29% of which are singletons, and 7% rests with the top ten. The chain recombines TRBV29-1 with TRBJ2-1; TRBD2 agrees at 8 bases. The TCR comes from a human donor who had recovered from COVID-19. The sequenced sample was blood. The DNA of the CDR3 is TGCAGCGTTGACCTGGACGGAGTAACGGGGGGGGAGCAGTTCTTC. It yields the protein CSVDLDGVTGGEQFF.